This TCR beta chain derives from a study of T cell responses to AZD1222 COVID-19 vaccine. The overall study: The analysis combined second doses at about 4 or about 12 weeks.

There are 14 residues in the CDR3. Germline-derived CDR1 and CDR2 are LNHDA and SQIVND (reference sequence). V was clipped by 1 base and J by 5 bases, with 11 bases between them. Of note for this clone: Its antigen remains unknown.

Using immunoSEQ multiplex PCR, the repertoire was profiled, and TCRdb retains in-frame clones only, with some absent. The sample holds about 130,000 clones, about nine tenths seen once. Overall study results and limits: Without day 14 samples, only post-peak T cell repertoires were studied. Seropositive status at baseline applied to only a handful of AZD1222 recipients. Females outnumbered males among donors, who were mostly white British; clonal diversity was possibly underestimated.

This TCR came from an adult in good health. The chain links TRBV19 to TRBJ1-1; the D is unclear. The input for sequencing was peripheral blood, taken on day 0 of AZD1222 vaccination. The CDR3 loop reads CASSIGPRPTEAFF. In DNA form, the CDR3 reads TGTGCCAGTAGTATAGGTCCCAGGCCGACTGAAGCTTTCTTT.